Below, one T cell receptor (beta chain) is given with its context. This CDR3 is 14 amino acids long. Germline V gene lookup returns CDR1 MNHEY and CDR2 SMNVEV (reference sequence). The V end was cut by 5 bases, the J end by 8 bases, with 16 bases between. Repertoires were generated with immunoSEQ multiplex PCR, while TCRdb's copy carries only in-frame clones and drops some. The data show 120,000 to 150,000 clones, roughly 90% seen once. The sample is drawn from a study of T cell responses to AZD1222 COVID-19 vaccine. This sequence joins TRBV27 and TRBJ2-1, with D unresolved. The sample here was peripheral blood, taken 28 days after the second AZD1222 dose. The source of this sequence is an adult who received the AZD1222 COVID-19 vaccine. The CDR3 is CASSPPGLIHEQFF. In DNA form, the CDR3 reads TGTGCCAGCAGTCCGCCAGGATTAATACATGAGCAGTTCTTC.